What follows are 30 T cell receptor beta chains derived from one specimen sequenced in a study of cytotoxic CD8 clonotypes in ibrutinib-treated CLL. TCRdb's table, derived via immunoSEQ multiplex PCR, lists solely in-frame clones and lacks some. The sample yields about 140,000 clones, 91% seen once. The input for sequencing was PBMCs, taken after 12 months of ibrutinib treatment. All receptors come from a human donor with chronic lymphocytic leukemia.

This chain connects TRBV7-9 to TRBJ1-1; a weak D match, TRBD1 (5 bases). Germline V lookup: CDR1 SEHNR, CDR2 FQNEAQ (reference sequence). V dropped 1 base and J dropped 7 bases, with 13 bases sitting between them. This CDR3 spans 14 amino acids. The CDR3 here is CASSLGGYSDEAFF. DNA for the CDR3: TGTGCCAGCAGCTTAGGGGGGTATTCAGATGAAGCTTTCTTT.

In its sample, this clone was seen once. The V and J genes are TRBV4-2 and TRBJ1-2; D call uncertain. This CDR3 is 13 amino acids long. The germline V gene encodes CDR1 LGHNA and CDR2 YNFKEQ. V dropped 0 bases and J dropped 4 bases, with 6 bases sitting between them. Here the CDR3 DNA reads TGTGCCAGCAGCCAAGAGGGGATCTATGGCTACACCTTC. It yields the protein CASSQEGIYGYTF.

This rearrangement joins TRBV7-2 to TRBJ2-3; the D is unclear. The CDR3 spans 13 residues. The V gene's germline CDR1 is SGHTA and CDR2 FQGNSA. The V and J ends lost 1 base and 3 bases respectively, with 5 bases between them. In nucleotides, the CDR3 is TGTGCCAGCAGCTTAGACCCAACAGATACGCAGTATTTT. Translating gives CASSLDPTDTQYF. Based on the CDR3 plus reference TRBV7-2 and TRBJ2-3, the full variable domain is GAGVSQSPSNKVTEKGKDVELRCDPISGHTALYWYRQSLGQGLEFLIYFQGNSAPDKSGLPSDRFSAERTGGSVSTLTIQRTQQEDSAVYLCASSLDPTDTQYFGPGTRLTVL.

This clone was picked up one time. This chain connects TRBV23-1 to TRBJ2-7; 7 bases line up with TRBD2. Being an ORF, TRBV23-1 has a function that is uncertain. The CDR3 covers 18 residues. The trim removed 2 bases at V and 3 bases at J, leaving 16 bases unmatched. The CDR3 reads CASSQRGESTWRGYEQYF. CDR3 bases: TGCGCCAGCAGTCAACGGGGGGAGAGTACTTGGCGCGGCTACGAGCAGTACTTC.

The gene calls are TRBV28 and TRBJ2-3; a weak D match, TRBD2 (6 bases). The V and J ends lost 6 bases and 6 bases respectively, with 19 bases between them. CDR1 is MDHEN and CDR2 is SYDVKM in the germline V gene. The CDR3 extends over 15 amino acids. The CDR3 is CASRNRDLTADTQYF. DNA of the CDR3: TGTGCCAGCAGGAACCGGGACTTAACAGCGGATACGCAGTATTTT.

The chain has TRBV7-2 and TRBJ1-2; D may be TRBD1 (5 bases). V lost 5 bases and J 6 bases, leaving 13 bases between the germline ends. The CDR3 sequence is 13 residues long. Germline V gene sequence: CDR1 SGHTA, CDR2 FQGNSA. The CDR3 sequence: CASSPGREDGYTF. The CDR3 DNA is TGTGCCAGCAGCCCGGGGCGGGAGGATGGCTACACCTTC.

The chain has TRBV19 and TRBJ2-1; weak D call: TRBD1 (6 bases). Germline-derived CDR1 and CDR2 are LNHDA and SQIVND (reference sequence). The V gene lost 6 bases and the J gene lost 7 bases, with 19 bases spanning the gap. The CDR3 is 15 amino acids. Here the CDR3 reads CASSSLRQDGNEQFF. DNA of the CDR3: TGTGCCAGTAGCTCCCTTCGACAGGACGGGAATGAGCAGTTCTTC. The whole variable domain, filled in from reference TRBV19 and TRBJ2-1, reads DGGITQSPKYLFRKEGQNVTLSCEQNLNHDAMYWYRQDPGQGLRLIYYSQIVNDFQKGDIAEGYSVSREKKESFPLTVTSAQKNPTAFYLCASSSLRQDGNEQFFGPGTRLTVL.

This clone has just a few counts. The chain employs TRBV7-9 and TRBJ1-5; D unresolved. The germline V gene encodes CDR1 SEHNR and CDR2 FQNEAQ (reference sequence). The V end was cut by 1 base, the J end by 10 bases, with 11 bases between. The CDR3 spans 13 residues. The CDR3 protein is CASSLGTDTPQHF. CDR3 DNA: TGTGCCAGCAGCTTAGGAACTGATACTCCCCAGCATTTT.

This chain joins TRBV4-2 and TRBJ1-5; D not certain. V lost 0 bases, J lost 4 bases, and 10 bases lay in between. Germline V gene lookup returns CDR1 LGHNA and CDR2 YNFKEQ. The CDR3 loop spans 15 amino acids. The CDR3 spells CASSQEVSANQPQHF. As DNA, the CDR3 is TGTGCCAGCAGCCAAGAGGTGTCAGCAAATCAGCCCCAGCATTTT.

V usage is TRBV11-2 and J usage is TRBJ2-1; 8 positions match TRBD2. The CDR3 runs to 14 residues. Germline V gene lookup returns CDR1 SGHAT and CDR2 FQNNGV. The ends lost 6 bases at V and 8 bases at J; junction bases unmatched: 9. Here the CDR3 reads CASSPGLARDEQFF. For the CDR3, the DNA is TGTGCCAGCAGTCCAGGACTAGCCCGGGATGAGCAGTTCTTC.

Concerning this clone: The same CDR3 can be traced to other DNA sequences in this sample. The chain uses TRBV5-1 and TRBJ2-5; no reliable D call. Germline V gives CDR1 SGHRS, CDR2 YFSETQ. This CDR3 contains 13 residues. The V gene lost 0 bases and the J gene lost 4 bases, with 7 bases spanning the gap. CDR3 nucleotides: TGCGCCAGCAGCTTGGACTCCCGAGAGACCCAGTACTTC. This encodes CASSLDSRETQYF.

The chain recombines TRBV6-6 with TRBJ2-2, with TRBD2 as a possible D gene (5 bases). The V end lost 9 bases, the J end lost 5 bases, and 13 bases lay between the germline ends. The CDR3 is 13 amino acids. CDR1 is MNHNY and CDR2 is SVGAGI in the germline V gene (reference sequence). The CDR3 DNA sequence: TGTGCCAGTAGCACCTCGGGGACCGGGGAGCTGTTTTTT. Translating gives CASSTSGTGELFF.

V is TRBV27 and J is TRBJ1-5, with 8 bases matching TRBD1. V lost 2 bases, J lost 9 bases, and 9 bases stayed unmatched. Germline V gene data show CDR1 as MNHEY and CDR2 as SMNVEV (reference sequence). CDR3 size: 15 residues. DNA for the CDR3: TGTGCCAGCAGTTTAGGGACAGGTGCAAATTGGCCCCAGCATTTT. Translating it yields CASSLGTGANWPQHF.

This rearrangement joins TRBV5-8 to TRBJ1-5; no clear D gene. V dropped 2 bases and J dropped 0 bases, with 6 bases sitting between them. The CDR3 sequence is 14 residues long. Germline V lookup: CDR1 SGHTS, CDR2 YDEGEE. The CDR3 protein is CASSFLYSNQPQHF. For the CDR3, the DNA is TGTGCCAGCAGCTTTTTATATAGCAATCAGCCCCAGCATTTT.

This clone was recorded a few times. Since the CDR3 does not end with the conserved phenylalanine or tryptophan, this likely comes from a read error. No DNA is shown, since the ends of the CDR3 on it are uncertain; the CDR3 is the one TCRdb lists. This chain joins TRBV23-1 and TRBJ1-1. TRBV23-1 is designated an ORF whose function remains uncertain. The CDR3 adds up to 8 amino acids, both ends counted. This CDR3 is CASSQFSV.

The chain joins TRBV7-6 to TRBJ2-7; the D is unclear. The germline V gene has CDR1 SGHVS and CDR2 FNYEAQ. There are 14 residues in the CDR3. Trimming took off 5 bases at V and 6 bases at J, with 17 bases between the two ends. CDR3 region: CASSPTNPPLEQYF. In DNA form, the CDR3 reads TGTGCCAGCAGCCCAACGAATCCTCCCCTCGAGCAGTACTTC.

The chain combines TRBV11-3 with TRBJ2-1; 11 bases line up with TRBD2. V was pared by 4 bases and J by 12 bases, with 11 bases of the junction left unmatched. The germline gives CDR1 SGHNT, CDR2 YENEEA. This CDR3 is 15 amino acids long. In DNA, the CDR3 is TGTGCCAGCAGCTCACCGGGACTAGCGGATGCGGGGCAGTTCTTC. It yields the protein CASSSPGLADAGQFF. Looking up the rest from reference TRBV11-3 and TRBJ2-1 gives the full variable domain: EAGVVQSPRYKIIEKKQPVAFWCNPISGHNTLYWYLQNLGQGPELLIRYENEEAVDDSQLPKDRFSAERLKGVDSTLKIQPAELGDSAVYLCASSSPGLADAGQFFGPGTRLTVL.

This sequence joins TRBV13 and TRBJ2-3, with 7 positions matching TRBD1. Germline V CDR1 and CDR2: PRHDT, FYEKMQ (reference sequence). This CDR3 has 17 amino acids. J was trimmed by 1 base and V by 3 bases; bases with no gene match: 10. The CDR3 nucleotides read TGTGCCAGCAGCTTCCAGTCCGGGACAGCGCGCACAGATACGCAGTATTTT. This gives the protein CASSFQSGTARTDTQYF.

The chain links TRBV11-2 to TRBJ2-1; a possible D gene is TRBD2 (6 bases). V lost 5 bases and J 1 base, leaving 12 bases between the germline ends. The germline V gene has CDR1 SGHAT and CDR2 FQNNGV. The length of the CDR3 is 15 residues. CDR3 bases: TGTGCCAGCAGCGCCGGGACTCCTTCCTACAATGAGCAGTTCTTC. Translated: CASSAGTPSYNEQFF.

This chain connects TRBV7-3 to TRBJ2-3; 9 bases line up with TRBD2. V lost 5 bases to trimming and J lost 2 bases; unmatched junction nucleotides: 5. The CDR3 length is 15 residues. The germline V gene encodes CDR1 SGHTA and CDR2 FQGTGA. CDR3 nucleotide sequence: TGTGCCAGCAGCCAGACTAGCGGTTACACAGATACGCAGTATTTT. Amino acids: CASSQTSGYTDTQYF.

The V call is TRBV5-1, the J call TRBJ1-1; no clear D gene. The CDR3 is 13 amino acids. Germline-derived CDR1 and CDR2 are SGHRS and YFSETQ. V was clipped by 4 bases and J by 3 bases, with 10 bases between them. CDR3 nucleotides: TGCGCCAGCAGCCCCTCTGGGGACACTGAAGCTTTCTTT. Amino acids: CASSPSGDTEAFF.

The rearrangement uses TRBV28 and TRBJ1-1; D is uncertain. This CDR3 is built from 17 residues. Germline values: CDR1 MDHEN, CDR2 SYDVKM. The V and J ends lost 3 bases and 11 bases respectively, with 28 bases between them. Here the CDR3 reads CASSFSRTVALKVRAFF. The CDR3 bases are TGTGCCAGCAGTTTTTCTCGTACAGTTGCCCTGAAGGTCAGGGCTTTCTTT.

The CDR3 region has the DNA TGTGCCAGTTCACCGACAGTAGCATCTGGTGAGCAGTTCTTC. Encoded protein: CASSPTVASGEQFF. The chain recombines TRBV19 with TRBJ2-1; perhaps TRBD1 as D (5 bases). Germline-derived CDR1 and CDR2 are LNHDA and SQIVND (reference sequence). The CDR3 extends over 14 amino acids. V lost 8 bases and J 9 bases, leaving 20 bases between the germline ends.

J is TRBJ1-5 and V is TRBV28, with 9 bases identical to TRBD1. The trim removed 7 bases at V and 6 bases at J, leaving 10 bases unmatched. Germline values: CDR1 MDHEN, CDR2 SYDVKM. The CDR3 has 15 residues. This CDR3 is CASIEGTGFLQPQHF. In nucleotides, the CDR3 is TGTGCCAGCATCGAGGGGACAGGGTTCCTTCAGCCCCAGCATTTT.

V usage is TRBV5-5 and J usage is TRBJ1-1; no reliable D call. V was trimmed by 2 bases and J by 2 bases, leaving 7 bases between them. The CDR3 runs to 13 residues. Germline loops: CDR1 SGHKS, CDR2 YYEKEE (reference sequence). Here the CDR3 reads CASSLKFNTEAFF. The CDR3 DNA follows: TGTGCCAGCAGCTTAAAGTTCAACACTGAAGCTTTCTTT.

This chain links TRBV2 with TRBJ1-1; D is undetermined. Germline assignment: CDR1 SNHLY and CDR2 FYNNEI. This CDR3 contains 11 residues. CDR3 DNA sequence: TGTGCTCCCGCCTCAAACACTGAAGCTTTCTTT. It specifies CAPASNTEAFF.

V usage is TRBV28 and J usage is TRBJ2-7; D uncertain. V lost 8 bases and J lost 4, with 15 bases in between. CDR1 and CDR2 (germline): MDHEN, SYDVKM. The CDR3 has 13 amino acids. For the CDR3, the DNA is TGTGCCAGCGTGGGCTCGCCTGAATACGAGCAGTACTTC. This sequence encodes CASVGSPEYEQYF.

The chain joins TRBV28 to TRBJ2-7; D is possibly TRBD2 (5 bases). The CDR3 sequence is 13 residues long. V shed 9 bases and J shed 3 bases, with 15 bases lying between them. Germline lookup yields CDR1 MDHEN and CDR2 SYDVKM. The CDR3 DNA sequence: TGTGCCAGTTGCGAGACTAAAGACTACGAGCAGTACTTC. Translation: CASCETKDYEQYF.

The chain combines TRBV15 with TRBJ2-7; no clear D. V lost 1 base to trimming and J lost 2 bases, with 9 bases between them. The germline gives CDR1 LNHNV, CDR2 YYDKDF (reference sequence). The CDR3 has 14 amino acids. In DNA form, the CDR3 reads TGTGCCACCAGCAGAGCTACCCGAACCTACGAGCAGTACTTC. As protein: CATSRATRTYEQYF.

V and J are TRBV5-1 and TRBJ2-2; D assignment may be TRBD1 or TRBD2 (5 bases each). Germline CDR1 is SGHRS and CDR2 is YFSETQ. CDR3 length: 14 amino acids. Trimming shortened V by 2 bases and J by 6 bases, and 11 bases separated the two germline ends. In nucleotides, the CDR3 is TGCGCCAGCAGCTTAATCTTGGGGGCCGGGGAGCTGTTTTTT. Its translation: CASSLILGAGELFF.